There are a few counts of the clone carrying this T cell receptor (beta chain). Its antigen is not known. The data were obtained in a study of response to subunit inactivated influenza vaccine. Findings and caveats of the study: Authors proposed each seasonal influenza vaccination draws in few new T cells.

MiXCR was run by TCRdb on the RT-PCR reads, yielding one entry per CDR3 protein. In the table there are about 480,000 distinct CDR3 sequences, roughly 23% of which are singletons. Germline V gene data show CDR1 as SGHDT and CDR2 as YYEEEE. V lost 2 bases, J lost 0 bases, and 8 bases lay in between. The CDR3 is 15 residues long. The sequence was collected from a man aged 50-60 years who received an inactivated influenza vaccine. The V gene is TRBV5-6, the J gene TRBJ2-2; a weak D match, TRBD1 (5 bases). Source: CD4+ T cells sorted from PBMCs, taken roughly 5 days after vaccination. The CDR3 DNA follows: TGTGCCAGCAGCTTCAGGGATACGAACACCGGGGAGCTGTTTTTT. Its translation: CASSFRDTNTGELFF. The full variable domain, completed using reference TRBV5-6 and TRBJ2-2, is DAGVTQSPTHLIKTRGQQVTLRCSPKSGHDTVSWYQQALGQGPQFIFQYYEEEERQRGNFPDRFSGHQFPNYSSELNVNALLLGDSALYLCASSFRDTNTGELFFGEGSRLTVL.